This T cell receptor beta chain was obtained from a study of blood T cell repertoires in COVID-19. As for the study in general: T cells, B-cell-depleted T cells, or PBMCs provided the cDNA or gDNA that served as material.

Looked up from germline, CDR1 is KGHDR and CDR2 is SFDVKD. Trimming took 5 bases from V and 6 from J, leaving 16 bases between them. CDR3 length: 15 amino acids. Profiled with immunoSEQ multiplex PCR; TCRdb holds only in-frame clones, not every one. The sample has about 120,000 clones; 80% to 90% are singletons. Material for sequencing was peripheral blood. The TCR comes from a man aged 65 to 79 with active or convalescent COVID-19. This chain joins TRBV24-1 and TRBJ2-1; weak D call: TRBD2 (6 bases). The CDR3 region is CATSGSPTSLNEQFF. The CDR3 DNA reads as TGTGCCACCAGTGGTTCCCCGACTAGTCTCAATGAGCAGTTCTTC.